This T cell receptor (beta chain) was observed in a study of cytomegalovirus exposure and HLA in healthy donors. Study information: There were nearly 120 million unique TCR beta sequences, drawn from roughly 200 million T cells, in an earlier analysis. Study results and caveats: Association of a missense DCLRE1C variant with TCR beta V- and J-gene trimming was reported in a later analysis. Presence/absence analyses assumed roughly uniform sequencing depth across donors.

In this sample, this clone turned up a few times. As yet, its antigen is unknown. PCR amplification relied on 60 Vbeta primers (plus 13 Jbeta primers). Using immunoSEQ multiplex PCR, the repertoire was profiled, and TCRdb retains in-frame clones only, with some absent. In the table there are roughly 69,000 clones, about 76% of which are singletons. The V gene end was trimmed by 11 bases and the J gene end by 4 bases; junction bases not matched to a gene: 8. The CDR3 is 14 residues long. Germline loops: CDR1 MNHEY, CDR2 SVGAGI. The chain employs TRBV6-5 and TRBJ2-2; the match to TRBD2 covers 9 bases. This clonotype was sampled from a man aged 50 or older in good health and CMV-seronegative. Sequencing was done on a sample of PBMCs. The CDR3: CAARGGRSTGELFF. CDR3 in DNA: TGTGCCGCGCGGGGGGGCCGCAGCACCGGGGAGCTGTTTTTT.